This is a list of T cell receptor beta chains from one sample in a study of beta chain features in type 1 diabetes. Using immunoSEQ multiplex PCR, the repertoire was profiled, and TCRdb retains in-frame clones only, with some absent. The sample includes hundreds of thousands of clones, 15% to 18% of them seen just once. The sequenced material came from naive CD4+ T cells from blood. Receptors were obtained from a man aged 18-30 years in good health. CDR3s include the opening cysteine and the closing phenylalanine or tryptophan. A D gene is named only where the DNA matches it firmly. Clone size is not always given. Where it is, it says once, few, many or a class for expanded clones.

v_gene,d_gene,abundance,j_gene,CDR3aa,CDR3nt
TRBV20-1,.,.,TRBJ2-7,CSARPSYEQYF,TGCAGTGCGAGACCTAGCTACGAGCAGTACTTC
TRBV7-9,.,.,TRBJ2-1,CASSLGLGMGNEQFF,TGTGCCAGCAGCTTAGGGCTAGGTATGGGCAATGAGCAGTTCTTC
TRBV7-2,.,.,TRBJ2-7,CASSQRPLSQGRSYEQYF,TGTGCCAGCAGCCAACGCCCCCTTTCCCAGGGTAGATCCTACGAGCAGTACTTC
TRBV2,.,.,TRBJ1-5,CASSEAGFGFGPQHF,TGTGCCAGCAGTGAAGCAGGCTTCGGTTTTGGGCCCCAGCATTTT
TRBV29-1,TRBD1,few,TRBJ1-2,CSVEVFGTGERYGYTF,TGCAGCGTTGAAGTTTTCGGGACAGGGGAGCGCTATGGCTACACCTTC
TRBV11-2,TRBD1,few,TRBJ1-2,CASSLATGGSYGYTF,TGTGCCAGCAGCTTAGCTACAGGGGGCTCCTATGGCTACACCTTC
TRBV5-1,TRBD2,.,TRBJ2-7,CASSKGLGHEQYF,TGCGCCAGCAGCAAGGGACTAGGCCACGAGCAGTACTTC
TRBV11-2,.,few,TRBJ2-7,CASSYQASDNEQYF,TGTGCCAGCAGCTACCAGGCTTCCGACAACGAGCAGTACTTC
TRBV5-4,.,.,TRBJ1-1,CASTKNTEAFF,TGTGCCAGCACCAAAAACACTGAAGCTTTCTTT
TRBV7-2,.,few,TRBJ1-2,CASSPEGWARYYGYTF,TGTGCCAGCAGCCCCGAGGGGTGGGCCCGGTACTATGGCTACACCTTC
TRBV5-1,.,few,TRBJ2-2,CASKQNTGELFF,TGCGCCAGCAAGCAAAACACCGGGGAGCTGTTTTTT
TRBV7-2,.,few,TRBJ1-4,CASSLESVGDEKLFF,TGTGCCAGCAGCTTAGAGTCCGTGGGGGATGAAAAACTGTTTTTT
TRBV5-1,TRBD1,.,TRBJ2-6,CASSLAATGGVTGANVLTF,TGCGCCAGCAGCTTGGCGGCGACAGGGGGCGTTACTGGGGCCAACGTCCTGACTTTC
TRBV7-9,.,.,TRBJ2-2,CASSFVGIFRDTGELFF,TGTGCCAGCAGCTTCGTGGGTATTTTTAGGGACACCGGGGAGCTGTTTTTT
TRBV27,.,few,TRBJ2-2,CASGAGRANTGELFF,TGTGCCAGCGGAGCCGGCAGGGCGAACACCGGGGAGCTGTTTTTT
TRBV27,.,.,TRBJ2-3,CASSSQGTDTQYF,TGTGCCAGCAGTTCCCAGGGTACAGATACGCAGTATTTT
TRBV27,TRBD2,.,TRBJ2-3,CASSPGTSGFTDTQYF,TGTGCCAGCAGTCCCGGGACTAGCGGGTTCACAGATACGCAGTATTTT
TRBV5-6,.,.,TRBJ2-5,CASSAPLGETQYF,TGTGCCAGCAGCGCTCCGCTAGGGGAGACCCAGTACTTC